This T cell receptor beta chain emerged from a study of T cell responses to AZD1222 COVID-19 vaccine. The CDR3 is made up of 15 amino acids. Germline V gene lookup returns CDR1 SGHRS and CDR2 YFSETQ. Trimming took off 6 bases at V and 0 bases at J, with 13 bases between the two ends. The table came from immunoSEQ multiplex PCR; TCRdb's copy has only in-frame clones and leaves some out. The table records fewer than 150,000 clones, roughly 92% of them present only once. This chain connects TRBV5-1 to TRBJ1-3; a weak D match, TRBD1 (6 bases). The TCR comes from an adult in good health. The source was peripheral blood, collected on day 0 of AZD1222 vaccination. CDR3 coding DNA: TGCGCCAGCACCACAACAGGGAGCTCTGGAAACACCATATATTTT. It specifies CASTTTGSSGNTIYF.